These 9 T cell receptor beta chains were sequenced from one sample in a study of control samples from healthy donors and cancer patients. The repertoire was sequenced with immunoSEQ multiplex PCR; TCRdb's copy has only in-frame clones and lacks some. This table has 100,000 or so clones, 90% to 95% appearing once. Specimen: blood. Every receptor here comes from a woman between 25 and 40 years old in good health.

The V and J genes are TRBV28 and TRBJ2-7; D is unclear. Trimming cost V 6 bases and J 3 bases, with 3 bases left between them. The germline V gene has CDR1 MDHEN and CDR2 SYDVKM. The CDR3 loop spans 10 amino acids. The DNA of the CDR3 is TGTGCCAGCAGAGACTACGAGCAGTACTTC. Translated, it gives CASRDYEQYF. Full variable domain (rest looked up from reference TRBV28 and TRBJ2-7): DVKVTQSSRYLVKRTGEKVFLECVQDMDHENMFWYRQDPGLGLRLIYFSYDVKMKEKGDIPEGYSVSREKKERFSLILESASTNQTSMYLCASRDYEQYFGPGTRLTVT.

The chain recombines TRBV6-5 with TRBJ2-5; tentatively, D is TRBD2 (6 bases). This CDR3 has 16 residues. V lost 0 bases and J lost 5, with 16 bases in between. Germline V lookup: CDR1 MNHEY, CDR2 SVGAGI. The CDR3 region has the DNA TGTGCCAGCAGTTACTCATCGGTACGGGGGACGGAGACCCAGTACTTC. It is translated as CASSYSSVRGTETQYF.

The rearrangement links TRBV28 to TRBJ1-2; 10 nucleotides agree with TRBD1. CDR1 and CDR2 from the germline V gene are MDHEN and SYDVKM. This CDR3 region has 15 residues. V was pared by 5 bases and J by 5 bases, with 8 bases of the junction left unmatched. For the CDR3, the DNA is TGTGCCAGCAGTCGGAACCGGGACAGGGGATATGGCTACACCTTC. It yields the protein CASSRNRDRGYGYTF.

V is TRBV7-9 and J is TRBJ2-1; D is unclear. The V end lost 5 bases, the J end lost 5 bases, and 7 bases lay between the germline ends. CDR3 length equals 12 residues. Germline V gene lookup returns CDR1 SEHNR and CDR2 FQNEAQ (reference sequence). The CDR3 loop reads CASSPLHNEQFF. CDR3 bases: TGTGCCAGCAGCCCTCTACACAATGAGCAGTTCTTC.

The J gene is TRBJ1-1, the V gene TRBV7-3; 7 bases align to TRBD1. This CDR3 region has 15 residues. J was trimmed by 0 bases and V by 6 bases; bases with no gene match: 7. Germline CDR1 SGHTA, CDR2 FQGTGA. The CDR3 DNA reads as TGTGCCAGCAGTCCCCAGGGACAGCTGAACACTGAAGCTTTCTTT. It specifies CASSPQGQLNTEAFF.

The chain recombines TRBV5-8 with TRBJ1-6; D possibly corresponds to TRBD1 (5 bases). The germline CDR1 and CDR2 sequences are SGHTS and YDEGEE. Trimming took off 0 bases at V and 4 bases at J, with 8 bases between the two ends. There are 15 residues in the CDR3. CDR3 bases: TGTGCCAGCAGCTTGGAGGGACGGTATAATTCACCCCTCCACTTT. This codes for CASSLEGRYNSPLHF.

V gene TRBV10-2 combines with J gene TRBJ1-4; D not certain. The germline gives CDR1 WSHSY, CDR2 SAAADI. CDR3 length: 12 residues. Trimming left V 2 bases short and J 8 bases short, with 6 bases between. This CDR3 is CASSERREKLFF. CDR3 nucleotides: TGCGCCAGCAGTGAGAGAAGGGAAAAACTGTTTTTT.

J is TRBJ1-2 and V is TRBV5-6; D possibly corresponds to TRBD1 (5 bases). Deletions cut 0 bases from V and 8 bases from J, with 11 bases between. CDR1 is SGHDT, CDR2 YYEEEE, per germline. The CDR3 is 13 residues long. CDR3 sequence reads: CASSLGQGRGYTF. DNA for the CDR3: TGTGCCAGCAGCTTGGGGCAGGGCAGAGGCTACACCTTC.

The chain recombines TRBV12-3 or TRBV12-4 with TRBJ1-1; tentatively, D is TRBD1 (5 bases). Deletions cut 8 bases from V and 10 bases from J, with 17 bases between. This CDR3 comprises 12 residues. CDR3 amino acids: CASGLATARAFF. The CDR3 DNA follows: TGTGCCAGCGGACTAGCGACAGCAAGAGCTTTCTTT.